This T cell receptor beta chain was documented in a study of cytomegalovirus exposure and HLA in healthy donors. Study-wide points: The study put 150 to 200 TCR beta chains on its list as cytomegalovirus-associated. Several of the most significant clusters appeared linked to common viral pathogens, based on a later analysis.

With respect to this clone: Its antigen is unknown.

Germline V gives CDR1 SGHRS, CDR2 YFSETQ. V lost 1 base, J lost 4 bases, and 1 base stayed unmatched. This CDR3 is built from 14 residues. PCR was performed using 60 Vbeta and 13 Jbeta primers. Data came from immunoSEQ multiplex PCR; TCRdb stores just in-frame clones and leaves some out. The data show over 100,000 clones, roughly 80% seen once. The J gene is TRBJ2-7, the V gene TRBV5-1, with TRBD2 identical over 11 bases. Sequenced: PBMCs. This TCR derives from a man younger than 45 in good health and CMV-seronegative. The CDR3 protein is CASSLTSGGYEQYF. The CDR3 nucleotides read TGCGCCAGCAGCTTGACTAGCGGGGGTTACGAGCAGTACTTC. The full variable domain, in which reference TRBV5-1 and TRBJ2-7 provide the parts outside the CDR3, is KAGVTQTPRYLIKTRGQQVTLSCSPISGHRSVSWYQQTPGQGLQFLFEYFSETQRNKGNFPGRFSGRQFSNSRSEMNVSTLELGDSALYLCASSLTSGGYEQYFGPGTRLTVT.